A single T cell receptor beta chain is shown here with its context. The data originate from a study of CD8 T cells in Susac syndrome. Negative isolation yielded the CD8+ and CD4+ T cells, while FACS enriched the TEMRA cells. Reverse transcription of about 0.5 to 1 ug RNA was performed with random hexamers. The amplification used immunoSEQ multiplex PCR on TCR beta CDR3; it spanned 54 Vbeta and 13 Jbeta. A single record per CDR3 protein comes from TCRdb applying MiXCR to the immunoSEQ multiplex PCR reads. The table shows some 150,000 distinct CDR3 sequences, with around 94% occurring only once. The TCR sequence derives from a human donor in good health. Material: CD4+ T cells from PBMCs.

Here the CDR3 reads CAISDRIGKGPSNQPQHF. CDR3 sequence (DNA): TGTGCCATCAGTGATAGAATAGGGAAAGGGCCGAGCAATCAGCCCCAGCATTTT. The chain joins TRBV10-3 to TRBJ1-5; D gene ambiguous. The length of the CDR3 is 18 residues. Germline CDR1 ENHRY, CDR2 SYGVKD. V dropped 3 bases and J dropped 1 base, with 19 bases sitting between them.